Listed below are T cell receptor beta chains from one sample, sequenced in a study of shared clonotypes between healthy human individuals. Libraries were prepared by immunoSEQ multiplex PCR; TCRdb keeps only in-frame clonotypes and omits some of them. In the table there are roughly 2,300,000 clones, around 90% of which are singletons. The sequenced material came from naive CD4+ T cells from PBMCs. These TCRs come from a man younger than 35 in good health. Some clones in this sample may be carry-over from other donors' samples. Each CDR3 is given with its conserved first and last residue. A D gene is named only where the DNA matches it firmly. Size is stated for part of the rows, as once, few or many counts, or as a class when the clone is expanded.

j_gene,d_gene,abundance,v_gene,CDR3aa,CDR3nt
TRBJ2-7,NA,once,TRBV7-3,CASSMGGTGPYEQYF,TGTGCCAGCAGCATGGGGGGGACAGGCCCTTACGAGCAGTACTTC
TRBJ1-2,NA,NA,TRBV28,CASSLRGYGYTF,TGTGCCAGCAGTTTACGCGGCTATGGCTACACCTTC
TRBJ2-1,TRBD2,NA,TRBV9,CASSVNSGNYNEQFF,TGTGCCAGCAGCGTAAATAGCGGGAACTACAATGAGCAGTTCTTC
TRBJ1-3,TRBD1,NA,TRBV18,CASSLGQGSSGNTIYF,TGTGCCAGCTCACTAGGACAGGGCTCCTCTGGAAACACCATATATTTT
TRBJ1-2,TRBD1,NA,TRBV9,CASGGQLYGYTF,TGTGCCAGCGGGGGACAGCTCTATGGCTACACCTTC
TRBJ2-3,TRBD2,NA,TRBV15,CATSGNRELAGSGTQYF,TGTGCCACCAGCGGTAACAGGGAGCTAGCGGGATCCGGTACGCAGTATTTT
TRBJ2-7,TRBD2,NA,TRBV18,CASSLGTSGYEQYF,TGTGCCAGCTCACTTGGGACTAGCGGGTACGAGCAGTACTTC
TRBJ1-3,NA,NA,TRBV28,CASSSTGANSGNTIYF,TGTGCCAGCAGCTCGACAGGTGCAAACTCTGGAAACACCATATATTTT
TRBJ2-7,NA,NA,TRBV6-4,CASLPAYEQYF,TGTGCCAGCCTGCCAGCCTACGAGCAGTACTTC
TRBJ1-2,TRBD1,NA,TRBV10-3,CAISESKGAYYGYTF,TGTGCCATCAGTGAGTCAAAGGGGGCTTACTATGGCTACACCTTC
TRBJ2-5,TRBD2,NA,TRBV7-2,CASSLGFQRELTQYF,TGTGCCAGCAGCTTAGGATTCCAGCGGGAGTTGACCCAGTACTTC
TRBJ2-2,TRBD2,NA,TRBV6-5,CASRDLAGGTGELFF,TGTGCCAGCAGAGATCTAGCGGGGGGCACCGGGGAGCTGTTTTTT
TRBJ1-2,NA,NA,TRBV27,CASSSQGHYGYTF,TGTGCCAGCAGTTCCCAGGGGCACTATGGCTACACCTTC
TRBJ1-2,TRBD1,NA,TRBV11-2,CASSWGDSGYTF,TGTGCCAGCAGCTGGGGGGACAGTGGCTACACCTTC
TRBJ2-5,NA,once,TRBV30,CAWRGGVGETQYF,TGTGCCTGGAGAGGTGGGGTGGGGGAGACCCAGTACTTC
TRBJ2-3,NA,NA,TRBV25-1,CASSEDTDTQYF,TGTGCCAGCAGTGAGGACACAGATACGCAGTATTTT
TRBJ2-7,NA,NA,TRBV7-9,CASSLEYEQYF,TGTGCCAGCAGCTTAGAGTACGAGCAGTACTTC
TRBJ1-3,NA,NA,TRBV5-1,CASAPTVSSSGNTIYF,TGCGCCAGCGCCCCGACAGTCTCGAGCTCTGGAAACACCATATATTTT
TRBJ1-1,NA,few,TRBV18,CASRLTGGNTEAFF,TGTGCCAGCCGACTAACCGGAGGGAACACTGAAGCTTTCTTT
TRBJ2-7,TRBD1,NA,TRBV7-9,CASSRQQGASYEQYF,TGTGCCAGCAGCCGTCAACAGGGGGCAAGCTACGAGCAGTACTTC
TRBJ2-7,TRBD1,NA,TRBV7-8,CASSWTGTGFYEQYF,TGTGCCAGCAGCTGGACCGGGACAGGGTTCTACGAGCAGTACTTC
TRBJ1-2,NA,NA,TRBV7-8,CASSLSSRAYGYTF,TGTGCCAGCAGCTTGAGTTCGCGGGCCTATGGCTACACCTTC
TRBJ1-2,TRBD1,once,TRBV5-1,CASSLTGQANGYTF,TGCGCCAGCAGCTTGACGGGACAGGCAAATGGCTACACCTTC
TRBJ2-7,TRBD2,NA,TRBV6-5,CASKRGGDPSYEQYF,TGTGCCAGCAAGCGGGGGGGGGATCCAAGCTACGAGCAGTACTTC
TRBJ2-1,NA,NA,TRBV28,CASSLMDRGRGEQFF,TGTGCCAGCAGTTTAATGGACCGTGGGAGAGGTGAGCAGTTCTTC
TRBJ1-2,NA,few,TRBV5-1,CASSFDRNYGYTF,TGCGCCAGCAGCTTCGACAGGAACTATGGCTACACCTTC
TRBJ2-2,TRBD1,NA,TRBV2,CASRVIGQGSTGELFF,TGTGCCAGCAGGGTTATTGGACAGGGGAGCACCGGGGAGCTGTTTTTT
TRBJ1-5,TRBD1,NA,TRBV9,CASSRQGRSNQPQHF,TGTGCCAGCAGCAGACAGGGTAGGAGCAATCAGCCCCAGCATTTT
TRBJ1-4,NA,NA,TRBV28,CASRGASVSEKLFF,TGTGCCAGCAGGGGGGCATCAGTGAGTGAAAAACTGTTTTTT
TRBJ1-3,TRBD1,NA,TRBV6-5,CASEAGGSGNTIYF,TGTGCCAGCGAGGCAGGGGGCTCTGGAAACACCATATATTTT
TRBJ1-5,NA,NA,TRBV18,CASSLLTGKVNQPQHF,TGTGCCAGCTCACTATTAACAGGGAAAGTAAATCAGCCCCAGCATTTT
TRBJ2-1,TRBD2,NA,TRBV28,CASISSGRAKGNEQFF,TGTGCCAGCATCTCAAGCGGGAGGGCCAAGGGCAATGAGCAGTTCTTC
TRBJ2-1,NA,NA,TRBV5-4,CASSLVSAQYNEQFF,TGTGCCAGCAGCTTGGTGTCAGCCCAGTACAATGAGCAGTTCTTC
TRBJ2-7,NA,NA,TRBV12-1,CASSFVLDLTYEQYF,TGTGCCAGCAGCTTTGTTCTGGACCTAACCTACGAGCAGTACTTC
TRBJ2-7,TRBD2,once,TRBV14,CASSHPLAEQYF,TGTGCCAGCAGCCACCCACTAGCGGAGCAGTACTTC
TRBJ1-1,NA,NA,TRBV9,CASSARGQGSEAFF,TGTGCCAGCAGCGCCAGAGGTCAGGGGTCTGAAGCTTTCTTT
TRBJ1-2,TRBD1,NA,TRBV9,CASSPGQGIGYTF,TGTGCCAGCAGCCCGGGACAGGGTATAGGCTACACCTTC